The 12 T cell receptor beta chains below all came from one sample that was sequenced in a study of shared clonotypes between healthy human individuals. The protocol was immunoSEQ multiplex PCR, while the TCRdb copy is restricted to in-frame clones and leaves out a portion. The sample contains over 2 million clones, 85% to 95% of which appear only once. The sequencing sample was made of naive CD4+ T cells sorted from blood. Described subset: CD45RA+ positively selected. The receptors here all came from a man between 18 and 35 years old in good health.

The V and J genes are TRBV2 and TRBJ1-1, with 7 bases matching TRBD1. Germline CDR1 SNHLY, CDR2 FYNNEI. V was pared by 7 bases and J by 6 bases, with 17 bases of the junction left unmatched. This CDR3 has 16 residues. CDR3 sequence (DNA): TGTGCCAGCATAGGGCCAGGGGGATCGGGGCGCGCTGAAGCTTTCTTT. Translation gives CASIGPGGSGRAEAFF.

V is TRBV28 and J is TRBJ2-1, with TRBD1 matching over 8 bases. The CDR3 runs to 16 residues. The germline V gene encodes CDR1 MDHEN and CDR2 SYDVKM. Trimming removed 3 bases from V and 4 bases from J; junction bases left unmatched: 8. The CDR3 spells CASSLKGQGPYNEQFF. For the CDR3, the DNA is TGTGCCAGCAGTTTGAAAGGACAGGGCCCTTACAATGAGCAGTTCTTC. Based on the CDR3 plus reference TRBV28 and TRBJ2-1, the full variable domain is DVKVTQSSRYLVKRTGEKVFLECVQDMDHENMFWYRQDPGLGLRLIYFSYDVKMKEKGDIPEGYSVSREKKERFSLILESASTNQTSMYLCASSLKGQGPYNEQFFGPGTRLTVL.

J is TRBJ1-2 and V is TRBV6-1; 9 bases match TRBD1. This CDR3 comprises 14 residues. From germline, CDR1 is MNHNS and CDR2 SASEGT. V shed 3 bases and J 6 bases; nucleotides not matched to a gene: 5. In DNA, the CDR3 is TGTGCCAGCAGTGACCCCACAGGGGGCAATGGCTACACCTTC. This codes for CASSDPTGGNGYTF.

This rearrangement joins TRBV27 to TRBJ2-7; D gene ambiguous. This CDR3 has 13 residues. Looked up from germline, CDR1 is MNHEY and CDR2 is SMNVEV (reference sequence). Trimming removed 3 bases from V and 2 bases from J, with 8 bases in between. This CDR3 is CASSFGLTYEQYF. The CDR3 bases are TGTGCCAGCAGTTTCGGCTTAACCTACGAGCAGTACTTC.

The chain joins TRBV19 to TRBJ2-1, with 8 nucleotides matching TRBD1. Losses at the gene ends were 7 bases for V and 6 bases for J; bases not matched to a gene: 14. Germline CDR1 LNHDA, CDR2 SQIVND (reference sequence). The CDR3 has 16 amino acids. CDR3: CASTPLDRDTGNEQFF. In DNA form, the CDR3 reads TGTGCCAGTACCCCCTTGGACAGGGATACTGGCAATGAGCAGTTCTTC.

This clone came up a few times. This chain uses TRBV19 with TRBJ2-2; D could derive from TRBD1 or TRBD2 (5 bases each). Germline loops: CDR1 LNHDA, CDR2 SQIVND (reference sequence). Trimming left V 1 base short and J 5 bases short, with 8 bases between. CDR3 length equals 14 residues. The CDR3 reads CASSIAGTTGELFF. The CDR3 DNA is TGTGCCAGTAGTATAGCCGGGACGACCGGGGAGCTGTTTTTT. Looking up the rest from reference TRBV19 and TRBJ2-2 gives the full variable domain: DGGITQSPKYLFRKEGQNVTLSCEQNLNHDAMYWYRQDPGQGLRLIYYSQIVNDFQKGDIAEGYSVSREKKESFPLTVTSAQKNPTAFYLCASSIAGTTGELFFGEGSRLTVL.

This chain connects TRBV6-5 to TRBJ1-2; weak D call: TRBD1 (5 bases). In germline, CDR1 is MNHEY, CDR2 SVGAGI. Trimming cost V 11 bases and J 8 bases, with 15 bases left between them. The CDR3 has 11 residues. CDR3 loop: CALGQGGGYTF. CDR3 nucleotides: TGTGCCCTCGGACAAGGTGGCGGCTACACCTTC.

CDR3 loop: CARSLVGSTLMNTEAFF. CDR3 nucleotide sequence: TGTGCCAGAAGCTTGGTTGGCAGTACCCTGATGAACACTGAAGCTTTCTTT. The chain recombines TRBV5-3 with TRBJ1-1; D is unresolved. TRBV5-3 is an open reading frame whose function is uncertain. V gave up 0 bases and J gave up 0 bases, with 15 bases separating them. CDR3 length: 17 amino acids.

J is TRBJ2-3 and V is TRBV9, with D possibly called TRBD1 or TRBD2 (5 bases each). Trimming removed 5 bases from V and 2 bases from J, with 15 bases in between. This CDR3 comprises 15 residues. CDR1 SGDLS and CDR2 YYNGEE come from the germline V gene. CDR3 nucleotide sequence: TGTGCCAGCAGTAGCCGGGACGGATCCACAGATACGCAGTATTTT. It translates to CASSSRDGSTDTQYF.

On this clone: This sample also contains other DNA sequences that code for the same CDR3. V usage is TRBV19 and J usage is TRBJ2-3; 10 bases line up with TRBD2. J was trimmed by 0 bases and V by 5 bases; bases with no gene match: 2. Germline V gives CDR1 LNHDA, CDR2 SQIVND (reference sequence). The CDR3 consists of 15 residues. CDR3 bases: TGTGCCAGTAGTCTGACTAGCGGGAGCACAGATACGCAGTATTTT. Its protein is CASSLTSGSTDTQYF.

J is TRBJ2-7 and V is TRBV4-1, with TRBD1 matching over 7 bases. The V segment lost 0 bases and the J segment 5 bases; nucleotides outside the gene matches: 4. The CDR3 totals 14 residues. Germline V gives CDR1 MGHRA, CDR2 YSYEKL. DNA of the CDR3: TGCGCCAGCAGCCAAGACGACAGGGTCCACGAGCAGTACTTC. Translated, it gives CASSQDDRVHEQYF.

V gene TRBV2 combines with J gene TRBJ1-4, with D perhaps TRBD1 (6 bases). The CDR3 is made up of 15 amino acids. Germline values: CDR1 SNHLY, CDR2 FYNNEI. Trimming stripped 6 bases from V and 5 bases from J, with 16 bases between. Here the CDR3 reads CASSPGTSMNEKLFF. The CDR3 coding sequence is TGTGCCAGCAGCCCCGGGACATCAATGAATGAAAAACTGTTTTTT.